This passage covers 6 T cell receptor beta chains from one sample sequenced in a study of T cell responses to AZD1222 COVID-19 vaccine. Assay: immunoSEQ multiplex PCR; the TCRdb copy retains only in-frame clones and omits some. The sample lists roughly 110,000 clones, around nine tenths occurring once. Sample: peripheral blood, taken on day 0 of AZD1222 vaccination. The receptors originated from an adult in good health.

The chain links TRBV7-9 to TRBJ2-7, with 7 bases fitting TRBD1. The junction had 1 base not matched to a gene; V was cut back by 8 bases and J by 0 bases. Germline V gives CDR1 SEHNR, CDR2 FQNEAQ (reference sequence). The CDR3 length is 12 residues. The CDR3 spells CASGTDSYEQYF. The CDR3 nucleotides read TGTGCCAGCGGGACAGACTCCTACGAGCAGTACTTC. The whole variable domain, remainder taken from reference TRBV7-9 and TRBJ2-7, is DTGVSQNPRHKITKRGQNVTFRCDPISEHNRLYWYRQTLGQGPEFLTYFQNEAQLEKSRLLSDRFSAERPKGSFSTLEIQRTEQGDSAMYLCASGTDSYEQYFGPGTRLTVT.

The table lists this clone with a count of one. The rearrangement links TRBV13 to TRBJ2-6; no reliable D call. Trimming left V 5 bases short and J 0 bases short, with 11 bases between. This CDR3 is built from 16 residues. The germline CDR1 and CDR2 sequences are PRHDT and FYEKMQ (reference sequence). DNA for the CDR3: TGTGCCAGCAGCCTTGGACGGAACTCTGGGGCCAACGTCCTGACTTTC. Translated: CASSLGRNSGANVLTF.

The CDR3 sequence: CASSPGRQETQYF. For the CDR3, the DNA is TGTGCCAGCTCCCCCGGGCGGCAAGAGACCCAGTACTTC. The chain recombines TRBV7-8 with TRBJ2-5; D unclear. The V gene lost 8 bases and the J gene lost 2 bases, with 12 bases spanning the gap. This CDR3 has 13 amino acids. Germline CDR1 SGHVS, CDR2 FQNEAQ.

This chain links TRBV5-6 with TRBJ1-1; D is perhaps TRBD1 (5 bases). The CDR3 sequence is 15 residues long. Germline lookup yields CDR1 SGHDT and CDR2 YYEEEE. V dropped 6 bases and J dropped 3 bases, with 18 bases sitting between them. DNA of the CDR3: TGTGCCAGCAAAATACTAGGGCGAGGGGACACTGAAGCTTTCTTT. Translating gives CASKILGRGDTEAFF.

The chain links TRBV11-3 to TRBJ2-2, with D unresolved. V was clipped by 3 bases and J by 1 base, with 9 bases between them. The CDR3 spans 15 residues. CDR1 is SGHNT and CDR2 is YENEEA in the germline V gene. In DNA form, the CDR3 reads TGTGCCAGCAGCTTGGGTTTAGGGAACACCGGGGAGCTGTTTTTT. Translation: CASSLGLGNTGELFF. The full variable domain, rest sourced from reference TRBV11-3 and TRBJ2-2, is EAGVVQSPRYKIIEKKQPVAFWCNPISGHNTLYWYLQNLGQGPELLIRYENEEAVDDSQLPKDRFSAERLKGVDSTLKIQPAELGDSAVYLCASSLGLGNTGELFFGEGSRLTVL.

The chain joins TRBV3-1 (or the pseudogene TRBV3-2) to TRBJ1-1; 8 nucleotides agree with TRBD1. This CDR3 has 14 residues. Germline V gene sequence: CDR1 LGHDT, CDR2 YNNKEL (reference sequence). J lost 7 bases, V lost 4 bases, and 8 bases had no gene match. CDR3 sequence reads: CASSPRDRRHEAFF. The CDR3 nucleotides read TGTGCCAGCAGCCCCCGGGACAGGCGCCATGAAGCTTTCTTT.